These 13 T cell receptor beta chains came from one sample sequenced in a study of response to subunit inactivated influenza vaccine. TCRdb passed the RT-PCR reads through MiXCR, listing each CDR3 protein once. The table has 150,000 or so distinct CDR3 sequences, approximately 11% seen once. The sample in question was non-naive T cells sorted from PBMCs, obtained roughly 45 days after vaccination. These receptors originate from a man aged 45-60 years who received an inactivated influenza vaccine.

The sample holds many counts of this clonotype. The chain uses TRBV25-1 and TRBJ1-2; D perhaps matches TRBD1 (6 bases). The CDR3 consists of 13 residues. V shed 6 bases and J shed 0 bases, with 8 bases lying between them. Germline assignment: CDR1 MGHDK and CDR2 SYGVNS. The CDR3 region is CASREGANYGYTF. DNA for the CDR3: TGTGCCAGCAGGGAGGGGGCTAACTATGGCTACACCTTC.

The J gene is TRBJ1-1, the V gene TRBV3-1; D remains ambiguous. CDR1 and CDR2 from the germline V gene are LGHDT and YNNKEL (reference sequence). This CDR3 has 11 residues. V lost 1 base to trimming and J lost 11 bases, with 8 bases between them. The CDR3 loop is CASSQGEKAFF. The CDR3 nucleotides are TGTGCCAGCAGCCAAGGGGAAAAGGCTTTCTTT.

The chain joins TRBV4-3 to TRBJ2-5; D might be TRBD2 (6 bases). The CDR3 length is 13 residues. V lost 3 bases, J lost 5 bases, and 10 bases lay in between. Germline V gene data show CDR1 as LGHNA and CDR2 as YSLEER. CDR3 in amino acids: CASSQYRGETQYF. DNA of the CDR3: TGCGCCAGCAGCCAGTACCGGGGGGAGACCCAGTACTTC.

J is TRBJ2-5 and V is TRBV5-4, with a weak D call TRBD1 (5 bases). Trimming took off 0 bases at V and 4 bases at J, with 25 bases between the two ends. This CDR3 has 19 residues. Germline V gene sequence: CDR1 SGHNT, CDR2 YYREEE (reference sequence). The CDR3 DNA sequence: TGTGCCAGCAGCTTGGTTCCGGCCTATGGAACAGGCGGCGGAGAGACCCAGTACTTC. This gives the protein CASSLVPAYGTGGGETQYF.

This clonotype was recorded a few times. The chain employs TRBV4-3 and TRBJ1-2; D not certain. The CDR3 contains 14 residues. The ends were cut back, 0 bases at V and 7 bases at J, with 12 bases in the middle. Germline values: CDR1 LGHNA, CDR2 YSLEER. The CDR3 DNA is TGCGCCAGCAGCCAAGAAGAGGGAACCGGTGGCTACACCTTC. Protein sequence: CASSQEEGTGGYTF.

The chain couples TRBV6-2 or TRBV6-3 to TRBJ2-5, with 7 bases lining up with TRBD1. Germline V gene data show CDR1 as MNHEY and CDR2 as SVGEGT. CDR3 length: 15 residues. The V and J ends lost 5 bases and 4 bases, in that order; junction bases with no gene match: 10. CDR3 amino acids: CASSRQGPNSETQYF. In DNA form, the CDR3 reads TGTGCCAGCAGTCGACAGGGCCCGAATTCAGAGACCCAGTACTTC.

In its sample, this clonotype was seen many times. The gene calls are TRBV5-5 and TRBJ2-7; TRBD1 aligns across 7 bases. CDR1 SGHKS and CDR2 YYEKEE come from the germline V gene (reference sequence). J was trimmed by 3 bases and V by 0 bases; bases with no gene match: 3. The CDR3 has 14 residues. The CDR3, as DNA: TGTGCCAGCAGCTTGGCGGCAGGGGGCTACGAGCAGTACTTC. It yields the protein CASSLAAGGYEQYF. The full variable domain, with the rest looked up from reference TRBV5-5 and TRBJ2-7, is DAGVTQSPTHLIKTRGQQVTLRCSPISGHKSVSWYQQVLGQGPQFIFQYYEKEERGRGNFPDRFSARQFPNYSSELNVNALLLGDSALYLCASSLAAGGYEQYFGPGTRLTVT.

This clonotype has a count of ten or more. J is TRBJ2-5 and V is TRBV20-1, with D possibly TRBD1 on 5 matching bases. The CDR3 covers 13 residues. Germline V CDR1 and CDR2: DFQATT, SNEGSKA (reference sequence). Between the trimmed V and J ends, which lost 5 bases and 5 bases, there was a span of 15 bases. In DNA, the CDR3 is TGCAGTGCTCCTCAGGGAATTGGGGAGACCCAGTACTTC. It encodes CSAPQGIGETQYF.

In its sample, this clonotype was seen many times. The CDR3 nucleotides read TGTGCCAGCAGCCTCTGGGACAGAGACACCGGGGAGCTGTTTTTT. Its protein product is CASSLWDRDTGELFF. The genes are TRBV6-1 and TRBJ2-2, with 7 positions matching TRBD1. Germline CDR1 and CDR2: MNHNS and SASEGT. J gave up 3 bases and V 6 bases, and 7 bases lay outside the gene matches. The CDR3 loop spans 15 amino acids.

The CDR3: CASSYSGTSYNSPLHF. The CDR3 DNA is TGTGCCAGCAGTTACTCCGGGACCTCCTATAATTCACCCCTCCACTTT. The V and J genes are TRBV6-5 and TRBJ1-6; a weak D match, TRBD1 (5 bases). Trimming stripped 0 bases from V and 0 bases from J, with 6 bases between. Germline V gene data show CDR1 as MNHEY and CDR2 as SVGAGI. The CDR3 totals 16 residues.

CDR3 coding DNA: TGTGCCAGCAGCTTGTTAGAGGGCCATGAGCAGTTCTTC. Its protein product is CASSLLEGHEQFF. V usage is TRBV5-4 and J usage is TRBJ2-1; a weak D match, TRBD2 (5 bases). CDR3 length: 13 residues. Trimming left V 1 base short and J 8 bases short, with 10 bases between. Germline lookup yields CDR1 SGHNT and CDR2 YYREEE (reference sequence). The entire variable domain, with the rest obtained from reference TRBV5-4 and TRBJ2-1, is as follows: ETGVTQSPTHLIKTRGQQVTLRCSSQSGHNTVSWYQQALGQGPQFIFQYYREEENGRGNFPPRFSGLQFPNYSSELNVNALELDDSALYLCASSLLEGHEQFFGPGTRLTVL.

The genes are TRBV3-1 and TRBJ2-1; 9 nucleotides agree with TRBD2. With V trimmed by 4 bases and J by 8 bases, 12 bases remained unmatched. The CDR3 has 16 residues. Germline V lookup: CDR1 LGHDT, CDR2 YNNKEL (reference sequence). The CDR3 sequence: CASSPPPGTSLDEQFF. CDR3 sequence (DNA): TGTGCCAGCAGCCCCCCCCCCGGGACTAGCCTGGATGAGCAGTTCTTC.

This clonotype showed up many times. The chain links TRBV5-1 to TRBJ2-3; the match to TRBD1 covers 7 bases. Germline V gives CDR1 SGHRS, CDR2 YFSETQ. There are 14 residues in the CDR3. With V trimmed by 4 bases and J by 3 bases, 5 bases remained unmatched. CDR3 region: CASSVDRLTDTQYF. CDR3 DNA sequence: TGCGCCAGCAGCGTGGACAGGTTGACAGATACGCAGTATTTT.